These 16 T cell receptor beta chains originate from one sample sequenced in a study of blood T cell repertoires in COVID-19. Repertoires were generated with immunoSEQ multiplex PCR, while TCRdb's copy carries only in-frame clones and drops some. The repertoire consists of 150,000 to 200,000 clones, with approximately 83% occurring once and the leading ten covering about a tenth. The sequenced material came from peripheral blood. Source of these receptors: a human donor with active or convalescent COVID-19. The donor label of this sample is uncertain.

The V and J genes are TRBV2 and TRBJ1-5, with 10 bases lining up with TRBD1. Per the germline V gene, CDR1 is SNHLY and CDR2 is FYNNEI. With V trimmed by 5 bases and J by 7 bases, 5 bases remained unmatched. The CDR3 runs 14 residues. The CDR3 sequence: CASSMTGGVQPQHF. The CDR3 nucleotides read TGTGCCAGCAGTATGACAGGGGGCGTGCAGCCCCAGCATTTT.

This chain connects TRBV10-3 to TRBJ2-7, with D tentatively TRBD1 (6 bases). Trimming left V 4 bases short and J 6 bases short, with 16 bases between. Looked up from germline, CDR1 is ENHRY and CDR2 is SYGVKD. The CDR3 is 14 amino acids. CDR3 residues: CAISAQGRLSEQYF. As DNA, the CDR3 is TGTGCCATCAGTGCACAGGGACGGTTGAGCGAGCAGTACTTC.

The J gene is TRBJ2-2, the V gene TRBV7-9; D is perhaps TRBD1 (6 bases). Germline V lookup: CDR1 SEHNR, CDR2 FQNEAQ (reference sequence). V was clipped by 5 bases and J by 4 bases, with 11 bases between them. The CDR3 contains 14 residues. The CDR3 DNA reads TGTGCCAGCAGCGCGGACAGATTCACCGGGGAGCTGTTTTTT. Protein sequence: CASSADRFTGELFF.

The CDR3 protein is CASSFDGQLNEKLFF. The CDR3 DNA reads as TGCGCCAGCAGCTTCGACGGACAGCTAAATGAAAAACTGTTTTTT. J is TRBJ1-4 and V is TRBV5-1; TRBD1 is a possible D gene (6 bases). This CDR3 is built from 15 residues. The ends were cut back, 2 bases at V and 5 bases at J, with 13 bases in the middle. From germline, CDR1 is SGHRS and CDR2 YFSETQ. The complete variable domain, with remaining parts taken from reference TRBV5-1 and TRBJ1-4, reads KAGVTQTPRYLIKTRGQQVTLSCSPISGHRSVSWYQQTPGQGLQFLFEYFSETQRNKGNFPGRFSGRQFSNSRSEMNVSTLELGDSALYLCASSFDGQLNEKLFFGSGTQLSVL.

The V and J genes are TRBV19 and TRBJ1-2; D might be TRBD1 (6 bases). The germline gives CDR1 LNHDA, CDR2 SQIVND (reference sequence). This CDR3 comprises 14 residues. V lost 5 bases to trimming and J lost 4 bases, with 14 bases between them. The CDR3 loop is CASSLRQDAYGYTF. The CDR3 DNA sequence: TGTGCCAGTAGTCTCCGACAGGACGCCTATGGCTACACCTTC.

This sequence joins TRBV6-5 and TRBJ2-3; TRBD2 matches 10 bases. Losses at the gene ends were 6 bases for V and 5 bases for J; bases not matched to a gene: 8. Germline-derived CDR1 and CDR2 are MNHEY and SVGAGI. The CDR3 extends over 15 amino acids. CDR3 residues: CASRRLAGSEDTQYF. CDR3 nucleotides: TGTGCCAGCAGGCGACTAGCGGGTAGCGAAGATACGCAGTATTTT.

This clone occurred a few times. The chain's CDR3 is CASSFAGVREQYF. The DNA of the CDR3 is TGTGCCAGCAGCTTCGCGGGGGTTCGCGAGCAGTACTTC. The chain combines TRBV7-3 with TRBJ2-7, with 7 nucleotides matching TRBD2. The V gene end was trimmed by 3 bases and the J gene end by 6 bases; junction bases not matched to a gene: 5. Per germline, CDR1 SGHTA and CDR2 FQGTGA. This CDR3 has 13 residues.

This chain joins TRBV7-2 and TRBJ1-4; D is unclear. CDR1 is SGHTA and CDR2 is FQGNSA in the germline V gene. Trimming removed 7 bases at V and 6 bases at J, with 6 bases between. This CDR3 is built from 11 residues. The CDR3 is CASTSDEKLFF. The CDR3 nucleotides read TGTGCCAGCACCTCCGATGAAAAACTGTTTTTT.

This rearrangement joins TRBV7-9 to TRBJ2-5; 9 nucleotides align to TRBD2. The CDR3 extends over 16 amino acids. CDR1 and CDR2 from the germline V gene are SEHNR and FQNEAQ (reference sequence). The V gene end was trimmed by 3 bases and the J gene end by 5 bases; junction bases not matched to a gene: 10. The CDR3 bases are TGTGCCAGCAGCTTTGGGGTAGCGGGAGACGTGGAGACCCAGTACTTC. It yields the protein CASSFGVAGDVETQYF. Drawing the rest from reference TRBV7-9 and TRBJ2-5, the complete variable domain is DTGVSQNPRHKITKRGQNVTFRCDPISEHNRLYWYRQTLGQGPEFLTYFQNEAQLEKSRLLSDRFSAERPKGSFSTLEIQRTEQGDSAMYLCASSFGVAGDVETQYFGPGTRLLVL.

The CDR3: CASSLFESYGYTF. The CDR3 coding sequence is TGTGCCAGCAGCTTGTTTGAGAGCTATGGCTACACCTTC. The chain uses TRBV5-6 and TRBJ1-2, with D uncertain. Germline V lookup: CDR1 SGHDT, CDR2 YYEEEE. This CDR3 spans 13 amino acids. Trimming removed 1 base from V and 4 bases from J, with 8 bases in between.

V is TRBV27 and J is TRBJ2-1; 10 positions match TRBD2. This CDR3 region has 14 residues. The germline gives CDR1 MNHEY, CDR2 SMNVEV (reference sequence). V gave up 4 bases and J gave up 6 bases; unmatched junction bases: 3. The CDR3, as DNA: TGTGCCAGCAGTTGGTCTAGCGGGAGCAATGAGCAGTTCTTC. The encoded protein is CASSWSSGSNEQFF.

The chain is built from TRBV5-1 and TRBJ2-7, with unresolved D. From germline, CDR1 is SGHRS and CDR2 YFSETQ. The CDR3 length is 16 residues. V dropped 3 bases and J dropped 2 bases, with 18 bases sitting between them. This CDR3 reads CASSSIGFPNAYEQYF. As DNA, the CDR3 is TGCGCCAGCAGCTCGATCGGGTTCCCGAACGCCTACGAGCAGTACTTC.

The chain has TRBV9 and TRBJ2-3; 8 bases fit TRBD1. Germline values: CDR1 SGDLS, CDR2 YYNGEE. With 3 bases clipped from V and 2 bases from J, the junction kept 5 bases outside the gene matches. CDR3 length: 15 residues. CDR3 coding DNA: TGTGCCAGCAGCGGGACAGGGCGATACACAGATACGCAGTATTTT. Protein: CASSGTGRYTDTQYF.

CDR3 DNA: TGCGCCAGCAGCACCGGGACTAGCGGGGGGATAGATACGCAGTATTTT. The encoded protein is CASSTGTSGGIDTQYF. This chain links TRBV5-1 with TRBJ2-3, with TRBD2 identical over 15 bases. The CDR3 runs 16 residues. Germline values: CDR1 SGHRS, CDR2 YFSETQ. The V and J ends lost 4 bases and 5 bases, in that order; junction bases with no gene match: 5.

The chain couples TRBV5-6 to TRBJ2-2; D uncertain. Trimming shortened V by 3 bases and J by 1 base, and 4 bases separated the two germline ends. The germline gives CDR1 SGHDT, CDR2 YYEEEE. The CDR3 contains 13 residues. Here the CDR3 reads CASSWQNTGELFF. For the CDR3, the DNA is TGTGCCAGCAGCTGGCAGAACACCGGGGAGCTGTTTTTT.

The chain joins TRBV7-2 to TRBJ1-6; D is perhaps TRBD1 (5 bases). Germline V CDR1 and CDR2: SGHTA, FQGNSA. With 2 bases removed from V and 7 bases from J, the gap between germline ends came to 12 bases. CDR3 size: 15 residues. The CDR3 region is CASSLYSAGNSPLHF. CDR3 nucleotides: TGTGCCAGCAGCTTATACTCGGCAGGGAATTCACCCCTCCACTTT. Based on the CDR3 plus reference TRBV7-2 and TRBJ1-6, the full variable domain is GAGVSQSPSNKVTEKGKDVELRCDPISGHTALYWYRQSLGQGLEFLIYFQGNSAPDKSGLPSDRFSAERTGGSVSTLTIQRTQQEDSAVYLCASSLYSAGNSPLHFGNGTRLTVT.